The clone carrying this T cell receptor beta chain was counted a few times. Antigen: not known. The record originates from a study of beta chain features in type 1 diabetes. Study in general: Sorted cells examined across all samples numbered 95 million to 120 million. Whole-study results and caveats: Whether TCRB rearrangement is influenced by HLA type went unresolved here.

What was sequenced were expressed TCRB transcripts, since all of the isolated RNA had been reverse transcribed. Sequencing used immunoSEQ multiplex PCR; TCRdb keeps in-frame clones, though not all of them. The profile shows hundreds of thousands of clones, around 30% of them singletons. Based on CD45RO/CCR7/CD25/CD127/CD95/CD27, CD4+ regulatory, stem cell-like memory, naive and central memory cells were sorted. The length of the CDR3 is 14 residues. The germline CDR1 and CDR2 sequences are GTSNPN and SVGIG (reference sequence). V dropped 2 bases and J dropped 1 base, with 11 bases sitting between them.

The rearrangement joins TRBV30 to TRBJ1-1; D ambiguous. Sequenced input: naive CD4+ T cells from blood. This receptor was taken from a man younger than 30 in good health. In nucleotides, the CDR3 is TGTGCCTGGAGTCCGATACAACGGAACACTGAAGCTTTCTTT. This codes for CAWSPIQRNTEAFF.